These 5 T cell receptor beta chains came from one sample sequenced in a study of PD-L1 blockade in urothelial cancer. Time point denoted: pretreatment peripheral blood. Sequenced by immunoSEQ multiplex PCR; TCRdb stores in-frame clones only, minus some. The sample consists of some 90,000 clones, 80% to 90% of them appearing once. The specimen comprised PBMCs, sampled around atezolizumab (anti-PD-L1) treatment. Receptor source: an elderly woman with urothelial cancer.

The chain has TRBV7-9 and TRBJ1-1, with no clear D. This CDR3 is 15 amino acids long. The V gene lost 5 bases and the J gene lost 0 bases, with 13 bases spanning the gap. CDR1 and CDR2 from the germline V gene are SEHNR and FQNEAQ (reference sequence). The CDR3 reads CASSPPAGMNTEAFF. The CDR3 DNA reads TGTGCCAGCAGCCCCCCGGCAGGTATGAACACTGAAGCTTTCTTT. The entire variable domain, with the rest obtained from reference TRBV7-9 and TRBJ1-1, is as follows: DTGVSQNPRHKITKRGQNVTFRCDPISEHNRLYWYRQTLGQGPEFLTYFQNEAQLEKSRLLSDRFSAERPKGSFSTLEIQRTEQGDSAMYLCASSPPAGMNTEAFFGQGTRLTVV.

The J gene is TRBJ1-4, the V gene TRBV19, with D possibly matching TRBD1 (5 bases). Per germline, CDR1 LNHDA and CDR2 SQIVND (reference sequence). This CDR3 has 12 residues. V was clipped by 4 bases and J by 11 bases, with 11 bases between them. CDR3 DNA sequence: TGTGCCAGTAGTACTCAGGGTTGGAAACTGTTTTTT. Its protein product is CASSTQGWKLFF.

The chain combines TRBV7-8 with TRBJ2-3, with D tentatively TRBD2 (6 bases). Germline V CDR1 and CDR2: SGHVS, FQNEAQ. This CDR3 is built from 17 residues. V shed 1 base and J shed 0 bases, with 14 bases lying between them. The CDR3 loop is CASSLVAGSGSTDTQYF. The CDR3 nucleotides are TGTGCCAGCAGCTTAGTCGCGGGGAGCGGGAGCACAGATACGCAGTATTTT. Together with reference TRBV7-8 and TRBJ2-3, the CDR3 gives the full variable domain: GAGVSQSPRYKVAKRGQDVALRCDPISGHVSLFWYQQALGQGPEFLTYFQNEAQLDKSGLPSDRFFAERPEGSVSTLKIQRTQQEDSAVYLCASSLVAGSGSTDTQYFGPGTRLTVL.

The chain employs TRBV9 and TRBJ2-1; TRBD1 matches 10 bases. This CDR3 has 15 residues. V dropped 4 bases and J dropped 8; count of bases not matched to a gene: 9. The germline gives CDR1 SGDLS, CDR2 YYNGEE. The CDR3 sequence is CASSYGQGVSYEQFF. As DNA, the CDR3 is TGTGCCAGCAGCTACGGACAGGGGGTTAGCTATGAGCAGTTCTTC.

The chain couples TRBV30 to TRBJ2-7, with D possibly TRBD1 on 7 matching bases. The CDR3 extends over 14 amino acids. Germline V gene data show CDR1 as GTSNPN and CDR2 as SVGIG (reference sequence). Trimming removed 0 bases at V and 6 bases at J, with 15 bases between. For the CDR3, the DNA is TGTGCCTGGAGTGTCGGTCAGGGGGGCTCCGAGCAGTACTTC. This codes for CAWSVGQGGSEQYF.